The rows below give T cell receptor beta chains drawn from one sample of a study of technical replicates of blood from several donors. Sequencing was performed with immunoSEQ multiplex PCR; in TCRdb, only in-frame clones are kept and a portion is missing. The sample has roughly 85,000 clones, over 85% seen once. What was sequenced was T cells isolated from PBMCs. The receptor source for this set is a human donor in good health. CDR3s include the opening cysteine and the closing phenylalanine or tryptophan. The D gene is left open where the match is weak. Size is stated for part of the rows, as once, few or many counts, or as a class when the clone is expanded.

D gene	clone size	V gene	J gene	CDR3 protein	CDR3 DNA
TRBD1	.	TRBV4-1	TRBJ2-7	CASSQGPLGTGQDEQYF	TGCGCCAGCAGCCAAGGGCCTCTAGGGACAGGGCAAGACGAGCAGTACTTC
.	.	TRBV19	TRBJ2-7	CASSLGNPYEQYF	TGTGCCAGTAGTCTTGGCAACCCATACGAGCAGTACTTC
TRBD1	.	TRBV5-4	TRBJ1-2	CASSPRQGFDNYGYTF	TGTGCCAGCAGCCCGAGACAGGGGTTCGATAACTATGGCTACACCTTC
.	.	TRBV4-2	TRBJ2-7	CASSQGSYEQYF	TGTGCCAGCAGCCAAGGGAGTTACGAGCAGTACTTC
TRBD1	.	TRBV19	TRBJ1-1	CASSIPSFSDRVGTFF	TGTGCCAGTAGTATTCCCTCATTCTCGGACAGGGTGGGAACTTTCTTT
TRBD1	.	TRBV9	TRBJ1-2	CASSAGQEPLGYTF	TGTGCCAGCAGCGCGGGACAGGAGCCTCTCGGCTACACCTTC
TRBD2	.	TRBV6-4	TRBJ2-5	CASSARGGDGQETQYF	TGTGCCAGCAGTGCGCGGGGGGGCGACGGGCAAGAGACCCAGTACTTC
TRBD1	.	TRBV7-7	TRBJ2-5	CASSLVGQGGTQYF	TGTGCTAGCAGCTTGGTGGGACAGGGAGGGACCCAGTACTTC
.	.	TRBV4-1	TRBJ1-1	CASSLQGMNTEAFF	TGCGCCAGCAGCCTCCAGGGGATGAACACTGAAGCTTTCTTT
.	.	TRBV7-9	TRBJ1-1	CASSFLLRTEAFF	TGTGCCAGCAGCTTCCTCCTACGCACTGAAGCTTTCTTT
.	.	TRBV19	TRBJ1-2	CASSIEQDSGYTF	TGTGCCAGTAGTATAGAGCAAGACAGTGGCTACACCTTC
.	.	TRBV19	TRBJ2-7	CASSTQGGEQYF	TGTGCCAGTAGTACCCAGGGTGGCGAGCAGTACTTC
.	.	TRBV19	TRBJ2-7	CASSPLQSFHEQYF	TGTGCCAGTAGTCCCCTCCAGTCGTTCCACGAGCAGTACTTC
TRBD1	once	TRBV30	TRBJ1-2	CAWSLGTANYGYTF	TGTGCCTGGAGCCTTGGGACAGCTAACTATGGCTACACCTTC
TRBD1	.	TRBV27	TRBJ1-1	CASLRLGTGGSSTEAFF	TGTGCCAGCCTTAGGCTGGGGACAGGGGGCTCGAGCACTGAAGCTTTCTTT
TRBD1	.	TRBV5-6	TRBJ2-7	CASSLIQGARYEQYF	TGTGCCAGCAGCTTGATCCAGGGGGCACGCTACGAGCAGTACTTC
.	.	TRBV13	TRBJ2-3	CASSPPLRGRTDTQYF	TGTGCCAGCAGCCCTCCTCTTCGAGGCCGCACAGATACGCAGTATTTT
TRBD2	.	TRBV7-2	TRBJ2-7	CASSSGASGGGFGYEQYF	TGTGCCAGCAGCTCGGGTGCTAGCGGGGGCGGGTTCGGCTACGAGCAGTACTTC
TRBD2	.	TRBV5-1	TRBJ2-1	CASSLRLAAYNEQFF	TGCGCCAGCAGCTTGAGACTAGCGGCCTACAATGAGCAGTTCTTC
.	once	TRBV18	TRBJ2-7	CASSPSQGSNYEQYF	TGTGCCAGCTCACCTAGTCAGGGGTCGAACTACGAGCAGTACTTC
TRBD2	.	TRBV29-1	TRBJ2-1	CSVEDFTSGSYNEQFF	TGCAGCGTTGAAGACTTTACTAGCGGGTCCTACAATGAGCAGTTCTTC
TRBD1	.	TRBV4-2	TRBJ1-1	CASSPGQGVAEAFF	TGTGCCAGCAGCCCCGGACAGGGGGTGGCTGAAGCTTTCTTT
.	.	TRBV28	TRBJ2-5	CASSPLGGGKETQYF	TGTGCCAGCAGCCCTCTAGGGGGGGGAAAAGAGACCCAGTACTTC
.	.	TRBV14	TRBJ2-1	CASSQVGGAGGDEQFF	TGTGCCAGCAGCCAAGTGGGAGGCGCCGGTGGGGATGAGCAGTTCTTC
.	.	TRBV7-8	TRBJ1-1	CASSLYETQGGTEAFF	TGTGCCAGCAGCTTATATGAGACCCAGGGAGGAACTGAAGCTTTCTTT
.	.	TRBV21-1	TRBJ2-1	CASSNPGGTGTSGYNEQFF	TGTGCCAGCAGCAATCCAGGGGGTACCGGGACTAGCGGATACAATGAGCAGTTCTTC
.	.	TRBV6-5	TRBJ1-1	CASSSPAGAEQTEAFF	TGTGCCAGCAGTTCCCCCGCAGGGGCCGAACAAACTGAAGCTTTCTTT
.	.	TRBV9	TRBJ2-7	CASSVGTAYEQYF	TGTGCCAGCAGCGTAGGGACAGCTTACGAGCAGTACTTC
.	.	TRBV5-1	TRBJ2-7	CASSLPGSYKQYF	TGCGCCAGCAGCTTGCCAGGCTCCTACAAGCAGTACTTC
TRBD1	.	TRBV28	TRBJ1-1	CASSSIHDRGSGEPEAFF	TGTGCCAGCAGTTCCATCCACGACAGGGGTTCGGGCGAGCCTGAAGCTTTCTTT
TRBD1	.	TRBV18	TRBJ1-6	CASSPGTGSSPLHF	TGTGCCAGCTCACCCGGGACAGGCTCATCACCCCTCCACTTT
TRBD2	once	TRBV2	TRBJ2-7	CASSEGLAGGFYEQYF	TGTGCCAGCAGTGAAGGACTAGCGGGGGGGTTTTACGAGCAGTACTTC
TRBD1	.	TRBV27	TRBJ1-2	CASSVRDRGNYGYTF	TGTGCCAGCAGTGTCCGGGACAGGGGGAACTATGGCTACACCTTC
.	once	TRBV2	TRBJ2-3	CASSEATGDADTQYF	TGTGCCAGCAGTGAAGCGACGGGGGACGCAGATACGCAGTATTTT
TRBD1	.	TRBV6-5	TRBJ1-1	CASSRGQGATEAFF	TGTGCCAGCAGTCGCGGACAGGGGGCCACTGAAGCTTTCTTT
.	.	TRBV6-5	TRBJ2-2	CASRISGNTGELFF	TGTGCCAGCAGGATTAGCGGAAACACCGGGGAGCTGTTTTTT
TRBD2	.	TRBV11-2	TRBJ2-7	CASSSTGLAGVVEQYF	TGTGCCAGCAGCTCCACGGGACTAGCGGGAGTAGTCGAGCAGTACTTC
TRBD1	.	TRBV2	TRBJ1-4	CASSNRGGLFF	TGTGCCAGCAGCAACAGGGGCGGACTGTTTTTT
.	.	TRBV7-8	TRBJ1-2	CASSPTGPESGGYGYTF	TGTGCCAGCAGCCCAACCGGACCCGAATCGGGGGGCTATGGCTACACCTTC
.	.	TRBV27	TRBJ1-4	CASSLRRGEGEKLFF	TGTGCCAGCAGTTTACGGCGGGGCGAGGGGGAAAAACTGTTTTTT
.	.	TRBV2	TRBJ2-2	CASSGEATNTGELFF	TGTGCCAGCAGTGGAGAGGCCACGAACACCGGGGAGCTGTTTTTT